Listed below are T cell receptor beta chains from one sample, sequenced in a study of T cell responses to AZD1222 COVID-19 vaccine. Data came from immunoSEQ multiplex PCR; TCRdb stores just in-frame clones and leaves some out. The data hold roughly 150,000 clones, with 92% observed a single time. The sample consisted of peripheral blood, taken on day 0 of AZD1222 vaccination. Receptor source: an adult in good health. Each CDR3 is given with its conserved first and last residue. The order of the fields is D gene, clone size, J gene, V gene, CDR3 protein, CDR3 DNA. D genes are given only for firm matches. Clone size is not always given. Where it is, it says once, few, many or a class for expanded clones.

NA | NA | TRBJ2-7 | TRBV27 | CASASGAGGEQYF | TGTGCCAGCGCCTCCGGGGCCGGGGGAGAGCAGTACTTC
TRBD1 | NA | TRBJ2-7 | TRBV9 | CASSHPYNPDRGAAYEQYF | TGTGCCAGCAGCCACCCATACAACCCCGACAGGGGTGCCGCCTACGAGCAGTACTTC
NA | NA | TRBJ2-7 | TRBV29-1 | CSVVWGTTYEQYF | TGCAGCGTTGTTTGGGGGACGACCTACGAGCAGTACTTC
NA | NA | TRBJ2-5 | TRBV5-1 | CASSASTGLETQYF | TGCGCCAGCAGCGCCTCTACAGGGTTAGAGACCCAGTACTTC
NA | once | TRBJ2-2 | TRBV2 | CASREPGGELFF | TGTGCCAGCAGGGAACCCGGCGGGGAGCTGTTTTTT
NA | NA | TRBJ1-2 | TRBV6-5 | CASSYGGYGYTF | TGTGCCAGCAGTTACGGGGGCTATGGCTACACCTTC
NA | NA | TRBJ1-1 | TRBV7-2 | CASSLDLHTEAFF | TGTGCCAGCAGCTTAGATTTGCACACTGAAGCTTTCTTT
NA | NA | TRBJ2-2 | TRBV7-9 | CASSLDGSAQNTGELFF | TGTGCCAGCAGCTTAGACGGGAGCGCTCAGAACACCGGGGAGCTGTTTTTT
TRBD1 | NA | TRBJ1-5 | TRBV18 | CASHKGTGHQPQHF | TGTGCCAGCCATAAAGGGACAGGGCATCAGCCCCAGCATTTT
NA | NA | TRBJ2-1 | TRBV4-3 | CASSQELRYREQFF | TGCGCCAGCAGCCAAGAGCTCCGCTACCGAGAGCAGTTCTTC
NA | NA | TRBJ2-7 | TRBV29-1 | CSVGRGREQYF | TGCAGCGTTGGGCGGGGACGCGAGCAGTACTTC
TRBD2 | NA | TRBJ2-3 | TRBV5-4 | CASSQGLAGAPDTQYF | TGTGCCAGCAGCCAGGGACTAGCGGGAGCTCCAGATACGCAGTATTTT
NA | NA | TRBJ2-1 | TRBV5-1 | CASSLGLLNEQFF | TGCGCCAGCAGCCTCGGACTGCTGAATGAGCAGTTCTTC
TRBD2 | NA | TRBJ2-7 | TRBV6-5 | CASSHGLASYEQYF | TGTGCCAGCAGCCACGGACTAGCCTCCTACGAGCAGTACTTC
NA | once | TRBJ2-5 | TRBV11-2 | CASSPTSQETQYF | TGTGCCAGCAGCCCGACTAGCCAAGAGACCCAGTACTTC
NA | NA | TRBJ1-2 | TRBV28 | CASSFSGANYGYTF | TGTGCCAGCAGTTTCTCGGGAGCTAACTATGGCTACACCTTC
NA | NA | TRBJ2-7 | TRBV29-1 | CSARISYEQYF | TGCAGCGCCAGGATATCCTACGAGCAGTACTTC
TRBD2 | NA | TRBJ2-1 | TRBV10-3 | CAISESREGGEQFF | TGTGCCATCAGTGAATCGCGGGAGGGAGGTGAGCAGTTCTTC
NA | NA | TRBJ2-2 | TRBV6-2/TRBV6-3 | CASSYGAGELFF | TGTGCCAGCAGTTACGGGGCCGGGGAGCTGTTTTTT
NA | NA | TRBJ1-6 | TRBV24-1 | CATSEFPGPPLSSYNSPLHF | TGTGCCACCAGTGAATTCCCCGGGCCCCCCCTCAGCTCCTATAATTCACCCCTCCACTTT
NA | NA | TRBJ1-1 | TRBV7-2 | CASSLVGSFTNTEAFF | TGTGCCAGCAGCTTAGTCGGGTCGTTCACGAACACTGAAGCTTTCTTT
TRBD1 | NA | TRBJ1-2 | TRBV2 | CASSAPGQGIYGYTF | TGTGCCAGCAGTGCGCCGGGACAGGGGATCTATGGCTACACCTTC
TRBD1 | NA | TRBJ2-2 | TRBV7-9 | CASSSGQGSLGTGELFF | TGTGCCAGCAGCTCCGGACAGGGGAGTCTTGGCACCGGGGAGCTGTTTTTT
TRBD1 | NA | TRBJ2-7 | TRBV4-1 | CASSQGADRVTYEQYF | TGCGCCAGCAGCCAAGGAGCGGACAGGGTGACCTACGAGCAGTACTTC
NA | NA | TRBJ2-6 | TRBV10-3 | CAISDSSGANVLTF | TGTGCCATCAGTGATAGCTCTGGGGCCAACGTCCTGACTTTC
TRBD2 | once | TRBJ2-3 | TRBV19 | CASSILTGGPRAQYF | TGTGCCAGTAGTATTCTGACGGGAGGGCCGAGGGCGCAGTATTTT
NA | once | TRBJ2-3 | TRBV5-1 | CASSLGQTDTQYF | TGCGCCAGCAGCTTGGGGCAGACAGATACGCAGTATTTT
NA | NA | TRBJ1-1 | TRBV6-2/TRBV6-3 | CASSRISSDTEAFF | TGTGCCAGCAGTCGAATCTCATCGGACACTGAAGCTTTCTTT
TRBD1 | NA | TRBJ1-2 | TRBV19 | CASSPPGQGAGGYTF | TGTGCCAGTAGTCCCCCCGGACAGGGGGCGGGTGGCTACACCTTC
TRBD2 | NA | TRBJ2-5 | TRBV28 | CASSQFIITSGRKEETQYF | TGTGCCAGCAGCCAATTTATTATCACTAGCGGGAGGAAAGAAGAGACCCAGTACTTC
TRBD2 | NA | TRBJ2-7 | TRBV3-1/TRBV3-2 | CASSHQPPGLATYEQYF | TGTGCCAGCAGCCACCAACCGCCGGGACTAGCGACCTACGAGCAGTACTTC
NA | once | TRBJ1-2 | TRBV28 | CASSLLGGLGYTF | TGTGCCAGCAGTTTACTCGGGGGTTTGGGCTACACCTTC
NA | NA | TRBJ1-2 | TRBV7-9 | CASSLRKTVYGYTF | TGTGCCAGCAGCCTGCGTAAGACGGTCTATGGCTACACCTTC
TRBD1 | once | TRBJ1-6 | TRBV28 | CASSLTGTGSPLHF | TGTGCCAGCAGTTTGACAGGGACGGGGTCACCCCTCCACTTT
TRBD1 | NA | TRBJ1-1 | TRBV19 | CASSLGQGGTEAFF | TGTGCCAGTAGTCTTGGACAGGGAGGCACTGAAGCTTTCTTT
TRBD2 | NA | TRBJ2-2 | TRBV5-1 | CASSLAGEFTGELFF | TGCGCCAGCAGCTTAGCGGGAGAGTTCACCGGGGAGCTGTTTTTT
TRBD2 | once | TRBJ2-2 | TRBV11-2 | CASSLGGRDTGELFF | TGTGCCAGCAGCTTAGGCGGGAGGGACACCGGGGAGCTGTTTTTT
NA | NA | TRBJ1-5 | TRBV5-1 | CASSSSPGGQDQPQHF | TGCGCCAGCAGCTCTTCGCCCGGGGGGCAGGATCAGCCCCAGCATTTT
NA | NA | TRBJ1-5 | TRBV15 | CATSRGGRGIEQPQHF | TGTGCCACCAGCAGAGGGGGGCGGGGGATCGAGCAGCCCCAGCATTTT
TRBD2 | NA | TRBJ2-1 | TRBV19 | CASSPSGREYNEQFF | TGTGCCAGTAGCCCTAGCGGGAGGGAATACAATGAGCAGTTCTTC